The rows below give T cell receptor beta chains drawn from one sample of a study of T cell responses to AZD1222 COVID-19 vaccine. Using immunoSEQ multiplex PCR, the repertoire was profiled, and TCRdb retains in-frame clones only, with some absent. The data hold under 150,000 clones, with around nine tenths observed a single time. The sequencing used peripheral blood, collected 28 days after the second AZD1222 dose. The receptors shown here come from an adult who received the AZD1222 COVID-19 vaccine. The conserved cysteine and the conserved F or W are not part of the CDR3 here.

J: TRBJ1-2
length: 15
V: TRBV7-2
CDR3: ASSLVGREEYGYGYT

J: TRBJ2-1
length: 17
V: TRBV7-9
CDR3: ASILNILAGEISYNEQF

J: TRBJ2-1
length: 13
V: TRBV11-1
CDR3: ASSITSGGYNEQF

J: TRBJ1-5
length: 12
V: TRBV19
CDR3: ASSDGQHNQPQH

J: TRBJ1-5
length: 12
V: TRBV19
CDR3: ASSIGGGPVPQH

J: TRBJ2-3
length: 14
V: TRBV9
CDR3: ASSSPLRGSTDTQY

J: TRBJ1-2
length: 12
V: TRBV19
CDR3: ASSPDIGAYGYT

J: TRBJ2-2
length: 12
V: TRBV10-3
CDR3: AIRAGEQSGELF

J: TRBJ1-1
length: 13
V: TRBV6-5
CDR3: ASTISGRVNTEAF

J: TRBJ1-2
length: 13
V: TRBV27
CDR3: ASSLYPGGGYGYT

J: TRBJ1-1
length: 13
V: TRBV4-2
CDR3: ASSQDHGQGVLAF

J: TRBJ2-7
length: 11
V: TRBV30
CDR3: AWSRGRATEQY

J: TRBJ2-1
length: 10
V: TRBV18
CDR3: ASSPRLNEQF

J: TRBJ1-5
length: 13
V: TRBV4-1
CDR3: ASSGAQLANQPQH

J: TRBJ2-2
length: 14
V: TRBV13
CDR3: ASSLVGNRGIGELF

J: TRBJ2-7
length: 13
V: TRBV18
CDR3: ASSPRGTLHYEQY

J: TRBJ1-2
length: 13
V: TRBV2
CDR3: ASRVTGGFDYGYT

J: TRBJ1-5
length: 14
V: TRBV7-8
CDR3: ASSLAPRGANQPQH

J: TRBJ1-5
length: 13
V: TRBV30
CDR3: AWSGGQGRRQPQH

J: TRBJ1-3
length: 13
V: TRBV11-2
CDR3: ASSFVRSSGNTIY

J: TRBJ2-1
length: 11
V: TRBV5-5
CDR3: ASSLDGYNEQF

J: TRBJ2-1
length: 14
V: TRBV3-1/TRBV3-2
CDR3: ASSPRRAGGGNEQF

J: TRBJ2-1
length: 13
V: TRBV9
CDR3: ASSVEVGRNNEQF

J: TRBJ1-3
length: 12
V: TRBV9
CDR3: ASSVAGSGNTIY

J: TRBJ1-3
length: 17
V: TRBV18
CDR3: ASSARGPRGTGSGNTIY

J: TRBJ2-2
length: 16
V: TRBV24-1
CDR3: ATSDRPKRERVPGELF

J: TRBJ2-5
length: 16
V: TRBV29-1
CDR3: SVAEPGTSGRAAETQY

J: TRBJ1-5
length: 13
V: TRBV11-3
CDR3: ASSLSPRWAQPQH

J: TRBJ2-7
length: 12
V: TRBV6-5
CDR3: AISFGGDSYEQY

J: TRBJ1-2
length: 14
V: TRBV7-2
CDR3: ASSLNPGQGRYGYT

J: TRBJ1-3
length: 16
V: TRBV6-1
CDR3: ASSEIGGQGALGNTIY

J: TRBJ2-3
length: 12
V: TRBV10-3
CDR3: AISGNGGIDTQY

J: TRBJ1-1
length: 9
V: TRBV12-3/TRBV12-4
CDR3: ASRLLWRAF

J: TRBJ1-5
length: 11
V: TRBV24-1
CDR3: ATRGGEGQPQH

J: TRBJ1-1
length: 11
V: TRBV5-6
CDR3: ASSLGRATEAF

J: TRBJ1-1
length: 11
V: TRBV7-9
CDR3: ASSFSQPSEAF

J: TRBJ2-5
length: 15
V: TRBV19
CDR3: ASSIEAGGAISETQY

J: TRBJ2-5
length: 12
V: TRBV28
CDR3: ASSQTGGSETQY

J: TRBJ1-1
length: 12
V: TRBV5-4
CDR3: ASSLSGRLTEAF

J: TRBJ1-1
length: 9
V: TRBV20-1
CDR3: SAPTGWSAF

J: TRBJ1-1
length: 12
V: TRBV5-5
CDR3: ASSSGWGPTEAF

J: TRBJ1-1
length: 10
V: TRBV5-6
CDR3: ASTQGITEAF

J: TRBJ1-4
length: 12
V: TRBV30
CDR3: AWSAGGKGEKLF

J: TRBJ2-1
length: 13
V: TRBV29-1
CDR3: SVEHTGGYFLEQF

J: TRBJ1-2
length: 14
V: TRBV19
CDR3: ASSPGRGQSNYGYT

J: TRBJ2-7
length: 17
V: TRBV5-1
CDR3: ASSLEGLAGGRRSYEQY

J: TRBJ1-2
length: 11
V: TRBV28
CDR3: ASSFLSGRGYT

J: TRBJ1-2
length: 10
V: TRBV6-1
CDR3: ASSEFTDGYT

J: TRBJ1-3
length: 11
V: TRBV12-3/TRBV12-4
CDR3: ASRLAGGNTIY

J: TRBJ2-1
length: 15
V: TRBV4-1
CDR3: ASSQVYTRGLYNEQF

J: TRBJ2-7
length: 11
V: TRBV6-5
CDR3: ASGTGQGYEQY